The rows below give T cell receptor beta chains drawn from one sample of a study of T cell repertoires in cytomegalovirus infection. TCRdb itself ran the reads through MiXCR, one entry per CDR3 protein. The data contain 200,000 to 250,000 distinct CDR3 sequences, roughly 12% of them singletons. The sequencing input was PBMCs. The receptor set was obtained from a human donor in good health (CMV status not recorded). Some clones in this sample may be carry-over from other donors' samples. Each CDR3 is given with its conserved first and last residue. D genes are given only for firm matches. The size field is filled for only some rows; it gives once, few, many or a size class.

j_call v_call d_call clone_size cdr3_aa cdr3_nt
TRBJ2-5 TRBV7-2 - - CASSRDFTQETQYF TGTGCCAGCAGCCGGGACTTTACTCAAGAGACCCAGTACTTC
TRBJ2-1 TRBV4-3 - - CASSQDLARRNEQFF TGCGCCAGCAGCCAAGATTTGGCCCGGAGGAATGAGCAGTTCTTC
TRBJ1-2 TRBV2 TRBD1 - CASSERQGGAVIYGYTF TGTGCCAGCAGTGAAAGACAGGGAGGCGCGGTTATCTATGGCTACACCTTC
TRBJ1-5 TRBV30 - - CAWSEAVSQPQHF TGTGCCTGGAGTGAGGCGGTTAGTCAGCCCCAGCATTTT
TRBJ1-1 TRBV15 - - CATSRDPGANTEAFF TGTGCCACCAGCAGAGATCCGGGGGCGAACACTGAAGCTTTCTTT
TRBJ2-7 TRBV2 TRBD1 few CASSSEQGYEQYF TGTGCCAGCAGTTCAGAACAGGGGTACGAGCAGTACTTC
TRBJ1-1 TRBV12-3/TRBV12-4 - many CASSLTQNTEAFF TGTGCCAGCAGTTTAACGCAGAATACTGAAGCTTTCTTT
TRBJ2-7 TRBV6-6 TRBD2 many CASTQTSAISYEQYF TGTGCCAGCACCCAGACTAGCGCGATTTCCTACGAGCAGTACTTC
TRBJ1-5 TRBV14 - few CASSQETRFRNQPQHF TGTGCCAGCAGCCAAGAGACCCGGTTTCGCAATCAGCCCCAGCATTTT
TRBJ2-5 TRBV7-3 - few CASSQGPYQETQYF TGTGCCAGCAGCCAAGGACCGTATCAAGAGACCCAGTACTTC
TRBJ1-2 TRBV29-1 - many CSVRGSETRYTF TGCAGCGTTAGAGGTAGCGAGACTCGCTACACCTTC
TRBJ2-5 TRBV11-3 - - CASSYGGKDQETQYF TGTGCCAGCAGCTATGGCGGGAAAGACCAAGAGACCCAGTACTTC
TRBJ1-5 TRBV19 - many CASTLTGLDSNQPQHF TGTGCCAGTACCCTGACGGGTCTGGATAGCAATCAGCCCCAGCATTTT
TRBJ1-1 TRBV7-2 - many CASSHEGNTEAFF TGTGCCAGCAGCCATGAAGGAAACACTGAAGCTTTCTTT
TRBJ2-3 TRBV19 TRBD1 many CASIDRGPDTQYF TGTGCCAGTATCGACAGGGGGCCTGATACGCAGTATTTT
TRBJ2-3 TRBV5-1 TRBD2 few CASSPGLGSPSTDTQYF TGCGCCAGCAGCCCAGGACTAGGGTCGCCATCCACAGATACGCAGTATTTT
TRBJ1-6 TRBV11-2 TRBD1 - CASSTRTGADSPLHF TGTGCCAGCAGCACCCGGACAGGGGCTGATTCACCCCTCCACTTT
TRBJ2-7 TRBV7-9 - many CASSLAGGTYEQYF TGTGCCAGCAGCTTAGCTGGCGGAACCTACGAGCAGTACTTC
TRBJ1-2 TRBV20-1 TRBD1 many CSAVQGGSYGYTF TGCAGTGCGGTACAGGGGGGAAGCTATGGCTACACCTTC
TRBJ2-3 TRBV7-3 - many CASSVEGGAPTWDTDTQYF TGTGCCAGCAGCGTAGAAGGCGGGGCTCCTACCTGGGACACAGATACGCAGTATTTT
TRBJ1-3 TRBV7-2 - many CASSPLRTAGNTIYF TGTGCCAGCAGCCCTCTCAGGACGGCTGGAAACACCATATATTTT
TRBJ2-7 TRBV19 - many CASSRGQLSSYEQYF TGTGCCAGTAGCCGCGGACAGCTTTCCTCCTACGAGCAGTACTTC
TRBJ2-7 TRBV28 - few CASGSDSLGSYEQYF TGTGCCAGCGGGAGCGACAGTCTGGGGTCCTACGAGCAGTACTTC
TRBJ1-2 TRBV4-1 - - CASSQVNGLGGYTF TGCGCCAGCAGCCAAGTTAACGGGCTGGGGGGCTACACCTTC
TRBJ2-2 TRBV7-2 TRBD1 many CASSFDRGTGELFF TGTGCCAGCAGCTTTGACAGGGGGACCGGGGAGCTGTTTTTT
TRBJ2-5 TRBV7-8 - - CASNGGWAQETQYF TGTGCCAGCAACGGAGGATGGGCCCAAGAGACCCAGTACTTC
TRBJ1-1 TRBV20-1 TRBD1 - CSVSGTGLEAFF TGCAGTGTGTCGGGGACAGGCCTTGAAGCTTTCTTT
TRBJ2-2 TRBV28 - few CASRPSGTGELFF TGTGCCAGCAGGCCCTCAGGAACCGGGGAGCTGTTTTTT
TRBJ2-3 TRBV20-1 TRBD2 - CSASLLAGGEDTQYF TGCAGTGCTTCTCTACTAGCGGGAGGGGAAGATACGCAGTATTTT
TRBJ2-7 TRBV15 - many CATSRDQGLREQYF TGTGCCACCAGCAGAGATCAGGGGTTGCGCGAGCAGTACTTC
TRBJ1-3 TRBV20-1 - - CSAPLGVRGNTIYF TGCAGTGCTCCCCTCGGGGTGAGGGGTAACACCATATATTTT
TRBJ1-6 TRBV28 - many CASRGWGWNSPLHF TGTGCCAGCAGAGGATGGGGGTGGAATTCACCCCTCCACTTT
TRBJ2-3 TRBV6-2/TRBV6-3 - many CASSTGDRTDTQYF TGTGCCAGCTCGACGGGGGACCGTACAGATACGCAGTATTTT
TRBJ2-1 TRBV25-1 TRBD1 few CASSPQGVSRFF TGTGCCAGCAGTCCCCAGGGGGTTAGTCGGTTCTTC
TRBJ1-4 TRBV19 TRBD1 many CASRPGGEEKLFF TGTGCCAGTAGACCAGGGGGAGAGGAAAAACTGTTTTTT
TRBJ2-1 TRBV7-8 - many CASSLMSAYNEQFF TGTGCCAGCAGCCTAATGTCCGCCTACAATGAGCAGTTCTTC
TRBJ1-3 TRBV11-2 TRBD1 many CASSSTGEGNTIYF TGTGCCAGCAGCTCGACAGGGGAGGGAAACACCATATATTTT
TRBJ2-3 TRBV20-1 TRBD2 few CSARDRRTSGRTDTQYF TGCAGTGCTAGAGACCGCCGAACTAGCGGGAGGACAGATACGCAGTATTTT
TRBJ2-5 TRBV6-6 TRBD2 many CASSYPLAGAGETQYF TGTGCCAGCAGTTACCCTCTAGCGGGGGCGGGGGAGACCCAGTACTTC
TRBJ1-5 TRBV24-1 - few CATSKGKMSNQPQHF TGTGCCACCAGTAAGGGGAAAATGAGCAATCAGCCCCAGCATTTT
TRBJ1-1 TRBV7-2 - many CASSLAAGLTAEAFF TGTGCCAGCAGCTTAGCGGCAGGGTTGACCGCTGAAGCTTTCTTT